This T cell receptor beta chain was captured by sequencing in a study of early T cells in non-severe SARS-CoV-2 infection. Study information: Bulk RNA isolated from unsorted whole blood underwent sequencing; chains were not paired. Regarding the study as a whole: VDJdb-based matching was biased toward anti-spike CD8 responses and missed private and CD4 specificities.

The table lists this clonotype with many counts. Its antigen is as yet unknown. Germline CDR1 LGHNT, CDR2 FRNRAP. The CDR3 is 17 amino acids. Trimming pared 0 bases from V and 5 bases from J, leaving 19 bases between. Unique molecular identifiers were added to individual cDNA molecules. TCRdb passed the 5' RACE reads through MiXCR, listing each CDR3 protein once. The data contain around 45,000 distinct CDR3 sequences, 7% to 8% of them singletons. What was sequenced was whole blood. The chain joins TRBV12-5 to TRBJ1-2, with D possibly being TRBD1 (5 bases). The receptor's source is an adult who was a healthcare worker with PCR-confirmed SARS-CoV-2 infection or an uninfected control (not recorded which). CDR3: CASGLVTGGAAGYGYTF. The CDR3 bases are TGTGCTAGTGGTTTGGTAACAGGTGGAGCGGCGGGATATGGCTACACCTTC.